This record looks at one T cell receptor (beta chain) sequence and its context. Other nucleotide sequences from this sample produce the same CDR3. Data came from immunoSEQ multiplex PCR; TCRdb stores just in-frame clones and leaves some out. The sample contains 45,000 or so clones, approximately 96% of which appear only once. These data come from a study of T cell changes during pregnancy in multiple sclerosis. Trimming took off 1 base at V and 4 bases at J, with 16 bases between the two ends. This CDR3 has 16 amino acids. The germline CDR1 and CDR2 sequences are SGHVS and FQNEAQ. The receptor's source is a female donor with multiple sclerosis, enrolled in a pregnancy study. The sample in question was peripheral blood, obtained in the second trimester of pregnancy. The genes are TRBV7-8 and TRBJ1-1; D not certain. The CDR3 loop reads CASSLDRFGDSTEAFF. The CDR3 nucleotides are TGTGCCAGCAGCTTAGATAGGTTCGGAGATAGCACTGAAGCTTTCTTT.